One and the same sample provided the 14 T cell receptor beta chains below, sequenced in a study of cytomegalovirus exposure and HLA in healthy donors. The primer mix had 60 Vbeta and 13 Jbeta primers. TCRdb keeps only in-frame clones here, not all; method: immunoSEQ multiplex PCR. The table shows 140,000 or so clones, with roughly three quarters occurring only once. The material sequenced was PBMCs. The source of these receptors is a woman aged 40 to 50 in good health and CMV-seronegative.

The V gene is TRBV7-8, the J gene TRBJ1-5; 7 positions match TRBD1. The trim removed 5 bases at V and 4 bases at J, leaving 8 bases unmatched. The CDR3 extends over 15 amino acids. Per germline, CDR1 SGHVS and CDR2 FQNEAQ. The CDR3 here is CASSVTGDKNQPQHF. The CDR3 region has the DNA TGTGCCAGCAGCGTCACAGGGGACAAGAATCAGCCCCAGCATTTT.

In DNA, the CDR3 is TGTGCCAGCAGCTTGGGCGGGGAGAGGGAGCAGTACTTC. Amino acids: CASSLGGEREQYF. V gene TRBV5-5 combines with J gene TRBJ2-7; the D gene is possibly TRBD2 (6 bases). Trimming cost V 0 bases and J 7 bases, with 11 bases left between them. Germline V gene data show CDR1 as SGHKS and CDR2 as YYEKEE (reference sequence). The CDR3 length is 13 residues.

This clone was recorded a few times. The chain combines TRBV10-3 with TRBJ1-1; TRBD1 agrees at 8 bases. Germline-derived CDR1 and CDR2 are ENHRY and SYGVKD. The CDR3 sequence is 17 residues long. The ends lost 6 bases at V and 4 bases at J; junction bases unmatched: 16. CDR3 residues: CAIRGVPGGERSTEAFF. In DNA, the CDR3 is TGTGCCATCAGGGGAGTGCCAGGGGGCGAGAGGTCCACTGAAGCTTTCTTT.

J is TRBJ2-3 and V is TRBV5-1; unclear D gene. The V end was cut by 4 bases, the J end by 2 bases, with 5 bases between. The length of the CDR3 is 12 residues. The V gene's germline CDR1 is SGHRS and CDR2 YFSETQ. CDR3: CASSRDTDTQYF. CDR3 DNA: TGCGCCAGCAGCCGCGACACAGATACGCAGTATTTT.

The V call is TRBV15, the J call TRBJ1-3; 7 bases match TRBD1. CDR1 LNHNV and CDR2 YYDKDF come from the germline V gene (reference sequence). With V trimmed by 0 bases and J by 4 bases, 3 bases remained unmatched. The CDR3 spans 15 residues. The CDR3 protein is CATSREPGQGNTIYF. The CDR3 nucleotides read TGTGCCACCAGCAGAGAACCGGGACAGGGAAACACCATATATTTT.

This clone has a single count. The chain uses TRBV5-1 and TRBJ2-1, with D possibly matching TRBD2 (5 bases). Trimming cost V 4 bases and J 7 bases, with 21 bases left between them. Germline V CDR1 and CDR2: SGHRS, YFSETQ. The CDR3 is 16 amino acids. Here the CDR3 reads CASSPRVSIGYNEQFF. The CDR3, as DNA: TGCGCCAGCAGCCCGCGGGTGTCAATAGGTTATAATGAGCAGTTCTTC.

V gene TRBV18 combines with J gene TRBJ1-4; D remains unclear. V was trimmed by 3 bases and J by 4 bases, leaving 15 bases between them. Germline V gene data show CDR1 as KGHSH and CDR2 as LQKENI. CDR3 length: 16 residues. CDR3 amino acids: CASSPTSAGNNEKLFF. CDR3 sequence (DNA): TGTGCCAGCTCACCGACATCGGCGGGGAATAATGAAAAACTGTTTTTT.

The chain couples TRBV27 to TRBJ2-1; 8 bases align to TRBD2. CDR1 is MNHEY and CDR2 is SMNVEV in the germline V gene (reference sequence). The CDR3 extends over 17 amino acids. Unmatched junction bases numbered 8, after V lost 1 base and J lost 3 bases. For the CDR3, the DNA is TGTGCCAGCAGTTTATTAGGAGCGGGAGCGTTCTACAATGAGCAGTTCTTC. Residues: CASSLLGAGAFYNEQFF.

This clone was counted once. The V call is TRBV19, the J call TRBJ2-1; 8 nucleotides agree with TRBD1. Germline trimming cut 5 bases from V and 6 bases from J; bases unmatched to any gene: 6. The CDR3 loop spans 14 amino acids. Germline-derived CDR1 and CDR2 are LNHDA and SQIVND (reference sequence). CDR3 residues: CASSLIGQGNEQFF. The CDR3, as DNA: TGTGCCAGTAGTTTAATCGGACAGGGCAATGAGCAGTTCTTC. Supplemented by reference TRBV19 and TRBJ2-1, the full variable domain reads DGGITQSPKYLFRKEGQNVTLSCEQNLNHDAMYWYRQDPGQGLRLIYYSQIVNDFQKGDIAEGYSVSREKKESFPLTVTSAQKNPTAFYLCASSLIGQGNEQFFGPGTRLTVL.

This clone showed up just once. This sequence joins TRBV9 and TRBJ2-7, with 11 positions matching TRBD1. With 0 bases clipped from V and 3 bases from J, the junction kept 2 bases outside the gene matches. This CDR3 is built from 15 residues. Germline CDR1 is SGDLS and CDR2 is YYNGEE. In DNA, the CDR3 is TGTGCCAGCAGCGTAGGCGGGACAGGGGGCTACGAGCAGTACTTC. The encoded protein is CASSVGGTGGYEQYF.

The chain links TRBV5-1 to TRBJ2-7; D gene unclear. Germline V gene sequence: CDR1 SGHRS, CDR2 YFSETQ. This CDR3 has 12 amino acids. V lost 0 bases and J 5 bases, leaving 6 bases between the germline ends. The CDR3, as DNA: TGCGCCAGCAGCTTGGAGCTGGACGAGCAGTACTTC. It yields the protein CASSLELDEQYF. The full variable domain, completed using reference TRBV5-1 and TRBJ2-7, is KAGVTQTPRYLIKTRGQQVTLSCSPISGHRSVSWYQQTPGQGLQFLFEYFSETQRNKGNFPGRFSGRQFSNSRSEMNVSTLELGDSALYLCASSLELDEQYFGPGTRLTVT.

The chain uses TRBV28 and TRBJ1-5; tentative D call: TRBD1 (5 bases). Between the trimmed V and J ends, which lost 5 bases and 3 bases, there was a span of 14 bases. Germline CDR1 is MDHEN and CDR2 is SYDVKM. The CDR3 extends over 15 amino acids. In DNA form, the CDR3 reads TGTGCCAGCAGTGGGCGGCTAGGGGACAATCAGCCCCAGCATTTT. This gives the protein CASSGRLGDNQPQHF.

V usage is TRBV15 and J usage is TRBJ1-1; D is unclear. V was trimmed by 0 bases and J by 5 bases, leaving 7 bases between them. The CDR3 spans 13 residues. Germline V gives CDR1 LNHNV, CDR2 YYDKDF (reference sequence). The CDR3 loop reads CATSRDSLTEAFF. CDR3 DNA sequence: TGTGCCACCAGCAGAGATTCACTAACTGAAGCTTTCTTT.

The J gene is TRBJ1-2, the V gene TRBV7-9; possible D gene TRBD1, 6 bases. Germline V CDR1 and CDR2: SEHNR, FQNEAQ (reference sequence). The V and J ends lost 2 bases and 6 bases respectively, with 13 bases between them. The CDR3 totals 14 residues. The DNA for the CDR3 is TGTGCCAGCAGCTTATGGGGGCGCCGAGATGGCTACACCTTC. Translated, it gives CASSLWGRRDGYTF.